Presented here are 14 T cell receptor beta chains from one specimen sequenced in a study of blood T cell repertoires in COVID-19. Sequencing used immunoSEQ multiplex PCR; TCRdb keeps in-frame clones, though not all of them. The sample carries approximately 280,000 clones, just under 90% recorded once. What was sequenced was PBMCs or T cells enriched from blood (not recorded which). These receptors originate from a woman aged 55-70 years who had recovered from COVID-19.

This chain links TRBV5-1 with TRBJ1-4; D remains ambiguous. CDR1 is SGHRS and CDR2 is YFSETQ in the germline V gene. This CDR3 is 14 amino acids long. Trimming removed 4 bases at V and 0 bases at J, with 7 bases between. The CDR3 sequence: CASSNVATNEKLFF. In nucleotides, the CDR3 is TGCGCCAGCAGCAACGTAGCAACTAATGAAAAACTGTTTTTT.

The J gene is TRBJ2-2, the V gene TRBV29-1; 7 bases map to TRBD1. V shed 6 bases and J 2 bases; nucleotides not matched to a gene: 3. The germline CDR1 and CDR2 sequences are SQVTM and ANQGSEA. The CDR3 runs to 13 residues. The CDR3 DNA reads as TGCAGCGTGGGACAGACAAACACCGGGGAGCTGTTTTTT. It translates to CSVGQTNTGELFF.

This CDR3 reads CASSVGYRNTEAFF. CDR3 nucleotide sequence: TGTGCCAGCAGCGTGGGTTACAGGAACACTGAAGCTTTCTTT. The chain carries TRBV5-8 and TRBJ1-1; D remains ambiguous. Germline CDR1 SGHTS, CDR2 YDEGEE. The CDR3 sequence is 14 residues long. Trimming removed 4 bases at V and 1 base at J, with 11 bases between. The whole variable domain, remainder taken from reference TRBV5-8 and TRBJ1-1, is EAGVTQSPTHLIKTRGQQATLRCSPISGHTSVYWYQQALGLGLQFLLWYDEGEERNRGNFPPRFSGRQFPNYSSELNVNALELEDSALYLCASSVGYRNTEAFFGQGTRLTVV.

V gene TRBV28 combines with J gene TRBJ2-2; 7 nucleotides match TRBD1. Germline V CDR1 and CDR2: MDHEN, SYDVKM. Trimming took 6 bases from V and 0 from J; bases not matched to a gene: 1. The CDR3 is 14 residues long. This CDR3 is CASRGTANTGELFF. CDR3 bases: TGTGCCAGCAGAGGGACAGCGAACACCGGGGAGCTGTTTTTT.

The chain has TRBV7-9 and TRBJ2-2, with D hard to call. V was cut by 2 bases and J by 7 bases, with 8 bases left in between. CDR1 is SEHNR and CDR2 is FQNEAQ in the germline V gene (reference sequence). There are 13 residues in the CDR3. Written as DNA, the CDR3 is TGTGCCAGCAGCTTAATAGCTGACGGGGAGCTGTTTTTT. This gives the protein CASSLIADGELFF.

The CDR3 sequence: CASSPPGTRGEQYF. DNA of the CDR3: TGTGCCAGCTCACCCCCCGGGACAAGGGGAGAGCAGTACTTC. The chain uses TRBV18 and TRBJ2-7, with a possible D match to TRBD1 (6 bases). V lost 3 bases, J lost 7 bases, and 16 bases lay in between. The CDR3 spans 14 residues. Germline V gene data show CDR1 as KGHSH and CDR2 as LQKENI.

This clone showed up just a few times. This chain joins TRBV4-1 and TRBJ2-5, with no clear D. Per the germline V gene, CDR1 is MGHRA and CDR2 is YSYEKL. With 1 base removed from V and 5 bases from J, the gap between germline ends came to 11 bases. The CDR3 totals 14 residues. The CDR3: CASSQGVSWETQYF. CDR3 bases: TGCGCCAGCAGCCAAGGGGTTAGCTGGGAGACCCAGTACTTC.

The table lists this clone with a count of one. The V call is TRBV7-3, the J call TRBJ1-1; D is uncertain. The CDR3 is 14 amino acids. CDR1 is SGHTA and CDR2 is FQGTGA in the germline V gene. V dropped 5 bases and J dropped 2 bases, with 12 bases sitting between them. The CDR3 region is CASSLMAGNTEAFF. The CDR3 coding sequence is TGTGCCAGCAGCCTAATGGCGGGAAACACTGAAGCTTTCTTT.

V is TRBV27 and J is TRBJ1-2, with D maybe TRBD1 (5 bases). The CDR3 has 15 amino acids. V was clipped by 7 bases and J by 3 bases, with 18 bases between them. The germline CDR1 and CDR2 sequences are MNHEY and SMNVEV (reference sequence). The CDR3 here is CASTPGGELDYGYTF. The CDR3 DNA is TGTGCCAGCACCCCTGGGGGGGAATTGGACTATGGCTACACCTTC.

The chain is built from TRBV2 and TRBJ1-6, with 7 nucleotides matching TRBD1. Germline loops: CDR1 SNHLY, CDR2 FYNNEI. The trim removed 2 bases at V and 7 bases at J, leaving 5 bases unmatched. There are 15 residues in the CDR3. CDR3 sequence: CASSESGGINSPLHF. The CDR3 DNA sequence: TGTGCCAGCAGTGAATCAGGGGGAATAAATTCACCCCTCCACTTT.

The chain is built from TRBV5-1 and TRBJ2-2, with 7 bases lining up with TRBD1. The ends lost 0 bases at V and 3 bases at J; junction bases unmatched: 5. This CDR3 is 16 amino acids long. The germline V gene encodes CDR1 SGHRS and CDR2 YFSETQ. The CDR3 region has the DNA TGCGCCAGCAGCTTGGAGGGGACAGAATACACCGGGGAGCTGTTTTTT. Its translation is CASSLEGTEYTGELFF.

The chain joins TRBV4-1 to TRBJ2-2; TRBD2 agrees at 7 bases. V lost 6 bases to trimming and J lost 2 bases; unmatched junction nucleotides: 9. In germline, CDR1 is MGHRA, CDR2 YSYEKL. The CDR3 spans 16 residues. The DNA for the CDR3 is TGCGCCAGCAGACGCCTAGCGGCTATTAACACCGGGGAGCTGTTTTTT. It yields the protein CASRRLAAINTGELFF.

In this sample, this clone turned up once. The rearrangement uses TRBV19 and TRBJ2-7; 7 bases map to TRBD1. This CDR3 is built from 13 residues. V was pared by 4 bases and J by 7 bases, with 7 bases of the junction left unmatched. Germline V gene sequence: CDR1 LNHDA, CDR2 SQIVND (reference sequence). The CDR3 sequence: CASSSRDRLEQYF. The CDR3 DNA is TGTGCCAGTAGTAGCCGGGACAGATTAGAGCAGTACTTC.

The chain uses TRBV7-2 and TRBJ2-3; TRBD1 is a possible D gene (6 bases). Germline CDR1 SGHTA, CDR2 FQGNSA. There are 13 residues in the CDR3. Trimming removed 3 bases at V and 10 bases at J, with 14 bases between. The CDR3: CASSFAGDRSQYF. CDR3 DNA sequence: TGTGCCAGCAGCTTTGCAGGGGACCGATCGCAGTATTTT.